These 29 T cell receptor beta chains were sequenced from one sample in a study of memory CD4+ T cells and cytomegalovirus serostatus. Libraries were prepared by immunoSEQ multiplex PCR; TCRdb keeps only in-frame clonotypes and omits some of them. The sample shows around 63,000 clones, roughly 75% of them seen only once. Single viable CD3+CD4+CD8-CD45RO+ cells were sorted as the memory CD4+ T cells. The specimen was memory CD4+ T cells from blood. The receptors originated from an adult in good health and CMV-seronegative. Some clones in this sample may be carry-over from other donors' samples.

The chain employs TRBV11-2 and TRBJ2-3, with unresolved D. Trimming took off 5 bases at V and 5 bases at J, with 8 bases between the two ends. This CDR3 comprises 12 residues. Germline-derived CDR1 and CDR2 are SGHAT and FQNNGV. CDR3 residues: CASSVVGDTQYF. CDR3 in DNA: TGTGCCAGCAGCGTAGTGGGAGATACGCAGTATTTT.

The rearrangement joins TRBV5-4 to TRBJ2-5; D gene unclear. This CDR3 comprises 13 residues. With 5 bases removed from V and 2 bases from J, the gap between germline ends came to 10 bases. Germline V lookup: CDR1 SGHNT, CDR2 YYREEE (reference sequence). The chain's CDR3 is CASSIGSQETQYF. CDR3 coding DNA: TGTGCCAGCAGTATCGGGTCACAAGAGACCCAGTACTTC.

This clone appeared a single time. The CDR3 protein is CASSLRQGAREGEQYF. The CDR3 DNA reads TGTGCCAGCAGTCTTAGACAGGGGGCGAGGGAGGGGGAGCAGTACTTC. The chain joins TRBV28 to TRBJ2-7; 10 nucleotides align to TRBD1. Unmatched junction bases numbered 14, after V lost 5 bases and J lost 7 bases. This CDR3 region has 16 residues. The germline gives CDR1 MDHEN, CDR2 SYDVKM.

The DNA for the CDR3 is TGCGCCAGCAGGGTTCTAGAGACCCAGTACTTC. It yields the protein CASRVLETQYF. The chain joins TRBV10-2 to TRBJ2-5, with D uncertain. This CDR3 has 11 amino acids. The V and J ends lost 6 bases and 4 bases respectively, with 6 bases between them. CDR1 and CDR2 (germline): WSHSY, SAAADI.

Written as DNA, the CDR3 is TGTGCCACCAGCAGAGCGTTGGGGAAGCCCCAGCATTTT. Amino acids: CATSRALGKPQHF. The V and J genes are TRBV15 and TRBJ1-5; D remains unclear. Trimming stripped 1 base from V and 8 bases from J, with 9 bases between. CDR3 size: 13 residues. Germline V CDR1 and CDR2: LNHNV, YYDKDF (reference sequence).

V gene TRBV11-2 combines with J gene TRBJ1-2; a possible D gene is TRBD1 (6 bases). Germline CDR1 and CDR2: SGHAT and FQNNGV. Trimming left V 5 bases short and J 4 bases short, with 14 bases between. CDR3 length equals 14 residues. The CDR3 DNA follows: TGTGCCAGCAGCCGGCCCGGACAGCGCTATGGCTACACCTTC. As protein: CASSRPGQRYGYTF.

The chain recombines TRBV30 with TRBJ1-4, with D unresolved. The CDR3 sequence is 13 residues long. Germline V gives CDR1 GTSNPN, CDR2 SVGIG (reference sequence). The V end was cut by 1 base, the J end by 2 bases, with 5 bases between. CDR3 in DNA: TGTGCCTGGAGTGATGGGACTAATGAAAAACTGTTTTTT. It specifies CAWSDGTNEKLFF.

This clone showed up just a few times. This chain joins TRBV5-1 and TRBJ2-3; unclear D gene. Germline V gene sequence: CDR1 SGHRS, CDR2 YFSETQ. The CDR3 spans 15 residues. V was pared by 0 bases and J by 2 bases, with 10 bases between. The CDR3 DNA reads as TGCGCCAGCAGCTTGGCCGAGGTTTCCACAGATACGCAGTATTTT. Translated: CASSLAEVSTDTQYF.

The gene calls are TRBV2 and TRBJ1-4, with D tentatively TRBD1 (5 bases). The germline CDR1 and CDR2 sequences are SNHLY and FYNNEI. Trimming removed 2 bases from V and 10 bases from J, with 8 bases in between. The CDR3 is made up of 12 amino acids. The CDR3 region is CASSELRGKLFF. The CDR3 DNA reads TGTGCCAGCAGTGAACTGAGGGGAAAACTGTTTTTT.

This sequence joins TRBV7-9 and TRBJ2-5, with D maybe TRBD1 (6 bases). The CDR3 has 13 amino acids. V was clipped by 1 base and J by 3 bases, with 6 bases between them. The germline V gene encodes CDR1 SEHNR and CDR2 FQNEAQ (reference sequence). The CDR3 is CASSLDREETQYF. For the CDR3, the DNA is TGTGCCAGCAGCTTAGACAGGGAAGAGACCCAGTACTTC.

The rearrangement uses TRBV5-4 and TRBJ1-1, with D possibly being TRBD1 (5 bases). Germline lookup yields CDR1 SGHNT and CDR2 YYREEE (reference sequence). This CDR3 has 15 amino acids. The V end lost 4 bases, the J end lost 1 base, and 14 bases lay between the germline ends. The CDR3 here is CASSPWGSQNTEAFF. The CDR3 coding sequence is TGTGCCAGCAGCCCCTGGGGCAGCCAGAACACTGAAGCTTTCTTT.

Written as DNA, the CDR3 is TGTGCCATCAGTGAGTCGACGGGACAGGGGATTCAGTACTTC. The encoded protein is CAISESTGQGIQYF. The genes are TRBV10-3 and TRBJ2-4, with 10 nucleotides matching TRBD1. V was clipped by 0 bases and J by 10 bases; unmatched bases: 3. The CDR3 length is 14 residues. Germline V gene sequence: CDR1 ENHRY, CDR2 SYGVKD.

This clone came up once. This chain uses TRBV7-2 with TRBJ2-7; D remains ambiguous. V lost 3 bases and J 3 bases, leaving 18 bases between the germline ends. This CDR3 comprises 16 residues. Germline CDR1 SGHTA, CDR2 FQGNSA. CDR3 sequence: CASSFFSVAVSYEQYF. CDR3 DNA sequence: TGTGCCAGCAGCTTTTTCTCCGTCGCCGTAAGCTACGAGCAGTACTTC.

CDR3 loop: CASSYPSGGVYEQYF. The DNA for the CDR3 is TGTGCCAGCAGTTACCCTAGCGGGGGGGTCTACGAGCAGTACTTC. This chain links TRBV6-5 with TRBJ2-7, with 12 nucleotides matching TRBD2. V lost 2 bases to trimming and J lost 3 bases; unmatched junction nucleotides: 2. Germline-derived CDR1 and CDR2 are MNHEY and SVGAGI. The CDR3 sequence is 15 residues long.

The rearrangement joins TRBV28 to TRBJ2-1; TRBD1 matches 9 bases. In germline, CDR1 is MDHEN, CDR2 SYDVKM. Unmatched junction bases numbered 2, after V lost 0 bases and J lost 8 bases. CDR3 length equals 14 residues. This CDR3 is CASSLWTGGDEQFF. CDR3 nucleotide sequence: TGTGCCAGCAGTTTATGGACAGGGGGGGATGAGCAGTTCTTC.

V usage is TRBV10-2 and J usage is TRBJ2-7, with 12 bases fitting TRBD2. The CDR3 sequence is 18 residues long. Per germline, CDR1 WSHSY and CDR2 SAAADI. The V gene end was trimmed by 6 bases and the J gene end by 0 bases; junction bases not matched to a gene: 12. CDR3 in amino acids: CASRALAGGRDSSYEQYF. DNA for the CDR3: TGCGCCAGCAGAGCACTAGCGGGGGGACGGGATAGCTCCTACGAGCAGTACTTC.

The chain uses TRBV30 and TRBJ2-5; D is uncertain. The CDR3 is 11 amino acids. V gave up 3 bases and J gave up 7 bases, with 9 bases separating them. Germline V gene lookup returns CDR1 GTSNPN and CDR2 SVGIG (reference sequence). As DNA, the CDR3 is TGTGCCTGGAGGGCGGCTGTGACCCAGTACTTC. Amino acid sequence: CAWRAAVTQYF.

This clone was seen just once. CDR3 amino acids: CASSQVGGVGVSHEQYF. The CDR3 bases are TGCGCCAGCAGCCAAGTCGGTGGTGTCGGGGTTTCGCACGAGCAGTACTTC. This chain connects TRBV4-1 to TRBJ2-7; D perhaps matches TRBD2 (5 bases). Germline V gives CDR1 MGHRA, CDR2 YSYEKL. V was cut by 1 base and J by 5 bases, with 21 bases left in between. The CDR3 contains 17 residues.

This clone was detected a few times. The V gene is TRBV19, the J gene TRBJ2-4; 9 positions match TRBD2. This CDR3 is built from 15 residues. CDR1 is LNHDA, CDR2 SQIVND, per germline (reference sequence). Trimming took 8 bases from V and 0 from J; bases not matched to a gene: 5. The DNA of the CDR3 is TGTGCCAGTTCCCCGACTAGCGGAGCCAAAAACATTCAGTACTTC. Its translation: CASSPTSGAKNIQYF.

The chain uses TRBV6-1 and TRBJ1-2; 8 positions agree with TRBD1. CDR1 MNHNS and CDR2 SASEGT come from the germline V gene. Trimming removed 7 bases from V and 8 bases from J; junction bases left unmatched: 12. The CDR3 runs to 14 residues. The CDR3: CASNDRGMRFGYTF. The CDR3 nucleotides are TGTGCCAGCAATGACAGGGGAATGAGGTTCGGCTACACCTTC.

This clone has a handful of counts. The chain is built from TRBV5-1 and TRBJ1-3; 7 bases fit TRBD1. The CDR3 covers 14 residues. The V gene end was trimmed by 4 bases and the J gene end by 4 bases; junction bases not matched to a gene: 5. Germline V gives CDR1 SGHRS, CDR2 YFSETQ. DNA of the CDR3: TGCGCCAGCAGCCCCCGGGACAGAGGAAACACCATATATTTT. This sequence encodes CASSPRDRGNTIYF.

The CDR3 sequence is CASSLKLAGAWETQYF. The CDR3 DNA sequence: TGTGCCAGCAGCTTAAAACTAGCGGGAGCATGGGAGACCCAGTACTTC. The chain employs TRBV7-3 and TRBJ2-5, with 11 positions matching TRBD2. The V gene end was trimmed by 1 base and the J gene end by 5 bases; junction bases not matched to a gene: 6. The CDR3 extends over 16 amino acids. Germline CDR1 SGHTA, CDR2 FQGTGA.

CDR3 nucleotide sequence: TGTGCCAGCAGCTCGGGACAGAACACTGAAGCTTTCTTT. Amino acids: CASSSGQNTEAFF. The gene calls are TRBV7-2 and TRBJ1-1; D is perhaps TRBD1 (6 bases). V dropped 4 bases and J dropped 1 base, with 7 bases sitting between them. CDR3 size: 13 residues. In germline, CDR1 is SGHTA, CDR2 FQGNSA.

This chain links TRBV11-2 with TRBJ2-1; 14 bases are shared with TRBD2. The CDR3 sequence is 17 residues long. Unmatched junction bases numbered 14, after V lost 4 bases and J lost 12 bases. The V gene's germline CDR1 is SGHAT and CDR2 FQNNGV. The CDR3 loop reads CASSSQLGTSGSSVQFF. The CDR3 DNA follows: TGTGCCAGCAGCTCTCAACTCGGGACTAGCGGGAGTTCGGTGCAGTTCTTC.

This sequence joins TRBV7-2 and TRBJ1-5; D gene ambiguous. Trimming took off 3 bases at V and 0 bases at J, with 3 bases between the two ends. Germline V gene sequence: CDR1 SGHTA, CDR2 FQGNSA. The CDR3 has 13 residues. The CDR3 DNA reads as TGTGCCAGCAGCTTCAATAGCAATCAGCCCCAGCATTTT. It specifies CASSFNSNQPQHF.

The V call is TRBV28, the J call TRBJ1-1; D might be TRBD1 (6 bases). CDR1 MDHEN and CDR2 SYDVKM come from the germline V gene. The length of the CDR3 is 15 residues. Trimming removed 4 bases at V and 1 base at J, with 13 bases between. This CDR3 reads CASSSQGSGNTEAFF. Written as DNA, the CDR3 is TGTGCCAGCAGTTCACAGGGAAGCGGGAACACTGAAGCTTTCTTT.

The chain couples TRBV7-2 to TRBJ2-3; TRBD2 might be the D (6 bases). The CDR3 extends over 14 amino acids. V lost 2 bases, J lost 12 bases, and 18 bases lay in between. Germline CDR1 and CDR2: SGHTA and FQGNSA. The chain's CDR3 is CASSLWGIAVLQYF. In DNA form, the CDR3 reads TGTGCCAGCAGCTTATGGGGAATAGCGGTCTTACAGTATTTT.

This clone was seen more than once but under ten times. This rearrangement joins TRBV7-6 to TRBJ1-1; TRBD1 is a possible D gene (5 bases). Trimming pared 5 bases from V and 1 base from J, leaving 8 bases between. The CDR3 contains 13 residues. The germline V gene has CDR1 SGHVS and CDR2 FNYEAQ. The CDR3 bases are TGTGCCAGCAGCAAAGGGGCGAACACTGAAGCTTTCTTT. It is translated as CASSKGANTEAFF.

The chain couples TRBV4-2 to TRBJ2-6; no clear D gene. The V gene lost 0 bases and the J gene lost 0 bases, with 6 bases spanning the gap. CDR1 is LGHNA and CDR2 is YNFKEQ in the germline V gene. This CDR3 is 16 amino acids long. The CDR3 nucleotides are TGTGCCAGCAGCCAAGATATCAGCTCTGGGGCCAACGTCCTGACTTTC. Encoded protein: CASSQDISSGANVLTF.